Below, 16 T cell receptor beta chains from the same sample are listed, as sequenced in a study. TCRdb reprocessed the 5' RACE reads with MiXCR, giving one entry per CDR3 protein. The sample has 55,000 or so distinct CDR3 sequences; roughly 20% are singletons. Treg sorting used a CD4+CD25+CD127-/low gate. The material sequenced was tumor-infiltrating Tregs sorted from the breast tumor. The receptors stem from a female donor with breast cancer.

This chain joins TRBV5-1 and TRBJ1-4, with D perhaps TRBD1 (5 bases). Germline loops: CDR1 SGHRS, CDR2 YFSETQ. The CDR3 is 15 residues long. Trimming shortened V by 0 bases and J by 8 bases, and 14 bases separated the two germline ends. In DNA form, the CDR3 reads TGCGCCAGCAGCTTGGATGGGACGTCGGGAGAAAAACTGTTTTTT. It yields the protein CASSLDGTSGEKLFF.

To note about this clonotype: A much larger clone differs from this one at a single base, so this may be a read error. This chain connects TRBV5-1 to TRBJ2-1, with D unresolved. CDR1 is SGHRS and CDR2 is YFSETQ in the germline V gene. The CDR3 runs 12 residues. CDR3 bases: TGCGCCAGCAGCTTGGACCTCAATGTGCAGTTCTTC. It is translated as CASSLDLNVQFF.

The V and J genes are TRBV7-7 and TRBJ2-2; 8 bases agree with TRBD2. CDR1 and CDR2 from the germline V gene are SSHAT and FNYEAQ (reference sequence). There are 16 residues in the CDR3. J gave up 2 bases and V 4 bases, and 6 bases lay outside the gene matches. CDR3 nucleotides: TGTGCCAGCAGCTCTGGTAGCGGGACTAACACCGGGGAGCTGTTTTTT. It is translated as CASSSGSGTNTGELFF.

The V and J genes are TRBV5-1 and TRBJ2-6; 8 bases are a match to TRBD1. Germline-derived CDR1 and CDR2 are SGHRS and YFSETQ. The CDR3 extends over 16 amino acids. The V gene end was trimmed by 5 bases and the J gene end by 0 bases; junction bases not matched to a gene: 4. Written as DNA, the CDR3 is TGCGCCAGCAGTGGACAGGGTTACTCTGGGGCCAACGTCCTGACTTTC. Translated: CASSGQGYSGANVLTF.

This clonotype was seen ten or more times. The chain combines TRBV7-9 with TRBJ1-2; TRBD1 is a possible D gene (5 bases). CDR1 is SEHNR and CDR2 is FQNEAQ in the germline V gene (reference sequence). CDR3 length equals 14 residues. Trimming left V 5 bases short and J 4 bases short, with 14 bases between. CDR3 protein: CASSGGGAGYGYTF. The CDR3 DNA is TGTGCCAGCAGCGGTGGCGGGGCGGGCTATGGCTACACCTTC. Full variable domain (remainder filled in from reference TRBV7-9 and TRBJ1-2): DTGVSQNPRHKITKRGQNVTFRCDPISEHNRLYWYRQTLGQGPEFLTYFQNEAQLEKSRLLSDRFSAERPKGSFSTLEIQRTEQGDSAMYLCASSGGGAGYGYTFGSGTRLTVV.

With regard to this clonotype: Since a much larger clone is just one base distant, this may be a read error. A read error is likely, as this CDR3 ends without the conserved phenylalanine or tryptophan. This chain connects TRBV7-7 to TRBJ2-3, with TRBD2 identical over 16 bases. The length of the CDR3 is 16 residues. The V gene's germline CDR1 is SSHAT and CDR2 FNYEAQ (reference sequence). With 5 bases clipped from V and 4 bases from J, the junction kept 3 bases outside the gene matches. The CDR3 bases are TGTGCCAGCAGCCCGGGACTAGCGGGAGGGGCAGATACGCAGTATCTT. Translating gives CASSPGLAGGADTQYL.

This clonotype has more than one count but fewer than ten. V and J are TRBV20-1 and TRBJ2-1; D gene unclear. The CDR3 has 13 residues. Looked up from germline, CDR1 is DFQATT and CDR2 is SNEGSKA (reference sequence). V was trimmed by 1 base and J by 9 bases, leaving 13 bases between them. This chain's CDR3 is CSARGWTAGEQFF. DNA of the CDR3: TGCAGTGCTAGAGGGTGGACGGCCGGTGAGCAGTTCTTC.

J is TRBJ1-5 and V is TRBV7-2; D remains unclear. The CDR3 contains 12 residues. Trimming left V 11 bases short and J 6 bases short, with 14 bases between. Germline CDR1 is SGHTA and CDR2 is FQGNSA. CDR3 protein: CAGTGSAQPQHF. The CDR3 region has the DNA TGTGCCGGTACCGGGAGTGCTCAGCCCCAGCATTTT.

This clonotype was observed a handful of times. The CDR3 DNA reads as TGCGCCAGCAGCTTGGTCGCCGCGAACTCCGTTAGTTATGGCTACACCTTC. Its protein product is CASSLVAANSVSYGYTF. J is TRBJ1-2 and V is TRBV5-1; D ambiguous. CDR3 size: 17 residues. V dropped 0 bases and J dropped 5 bases, with 20 bases sitting between them. CDR1 SGHRS and CDR2 YFSETQ come from the germline V gene.

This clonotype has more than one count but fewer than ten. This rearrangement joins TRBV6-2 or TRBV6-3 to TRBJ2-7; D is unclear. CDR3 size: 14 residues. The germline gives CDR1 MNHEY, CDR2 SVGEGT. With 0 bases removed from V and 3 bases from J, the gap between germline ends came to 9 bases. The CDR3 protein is CASSYSRVYYEQYF. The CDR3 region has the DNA TGTGCCAGCAGTTACTCTCGGGTTTACTACGAGCAGTACTTC.

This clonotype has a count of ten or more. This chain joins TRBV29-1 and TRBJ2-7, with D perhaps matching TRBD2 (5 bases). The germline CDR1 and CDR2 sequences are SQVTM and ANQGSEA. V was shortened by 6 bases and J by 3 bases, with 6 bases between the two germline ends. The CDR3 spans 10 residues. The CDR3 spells CSVRDYEQYF. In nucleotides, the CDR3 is TGCAGCGTCCGGGACTACGAGCAGTACTTC.

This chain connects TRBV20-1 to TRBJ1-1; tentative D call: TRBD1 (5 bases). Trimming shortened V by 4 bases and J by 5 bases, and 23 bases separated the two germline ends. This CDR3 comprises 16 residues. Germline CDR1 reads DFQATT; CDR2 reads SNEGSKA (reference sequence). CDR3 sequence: CSATPTDQRFLTEAFF. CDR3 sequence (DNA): TGCAGTGCTACACCGACAGATCAGAGGTTTCTTACTGAAGCTTTCTTT.

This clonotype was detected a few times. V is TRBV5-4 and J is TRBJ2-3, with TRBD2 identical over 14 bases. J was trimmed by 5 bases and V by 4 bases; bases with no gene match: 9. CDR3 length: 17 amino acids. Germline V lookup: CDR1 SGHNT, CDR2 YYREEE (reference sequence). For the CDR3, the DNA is TGTGCCAGCAGCCCAAGGACTAGCGGGAGGCTTGGAGATACGCAGTATTTT. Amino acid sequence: CASSPRTSGRLGDTQYF.

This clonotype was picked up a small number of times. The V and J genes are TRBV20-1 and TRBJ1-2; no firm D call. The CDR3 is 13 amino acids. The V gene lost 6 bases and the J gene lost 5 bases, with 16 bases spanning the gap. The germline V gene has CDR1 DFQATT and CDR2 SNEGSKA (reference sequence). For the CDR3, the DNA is TGCAGTGCCCCTCGATGGGGAGATTATGGCTACACCTTC. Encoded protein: CSAPRWGDYGYTF.

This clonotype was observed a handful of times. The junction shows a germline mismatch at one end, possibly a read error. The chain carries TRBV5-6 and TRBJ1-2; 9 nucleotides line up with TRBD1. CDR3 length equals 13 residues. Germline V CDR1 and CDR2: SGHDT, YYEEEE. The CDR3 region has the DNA TGTACCAGCAGCTACGGGACAGGGTCGGGCTACACCTTC. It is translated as CTSSYGTGSGYTF.

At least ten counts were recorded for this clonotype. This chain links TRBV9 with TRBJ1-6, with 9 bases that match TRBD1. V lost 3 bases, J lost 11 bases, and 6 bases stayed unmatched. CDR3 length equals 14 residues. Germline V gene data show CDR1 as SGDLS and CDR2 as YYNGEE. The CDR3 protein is CASSGTGVLAPLHF. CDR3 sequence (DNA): TGTGCCAGCAGCGGGACAGGGGTACTGGCACCCCTCCACTTT.